The present T cell receptor (beta chain) was sequenced within a study of blood T cell repertoires in COVID-19. The assay was immunoSEQ multiplex PCR, and TCRdb's table has in-frame clones only and misses some. Of around 170,000 clones listed, 75% to 90% are singletons. J gave up 6 bases and V 3 bases, and 12 bases lay outside the gene matches. Germline V gene sequence: CDR1 SGDLS, CDR2 YYNGEE. The CDR3 covers 16 residues. V gene TRBV9 combines with J gene TRBJ1-2; TRBD1 matches at 9 bases. Specimen: peripheral blood. This TCR derives from an older woman with acute or convalescent COVID-19. The CDR3 DNA reads TGTGCCAGCAGCGGCCCCACAGGGGGCGTTTGGGATGGCTACACCTTC. Its translation: CASSGPTGGVWDGYTF.